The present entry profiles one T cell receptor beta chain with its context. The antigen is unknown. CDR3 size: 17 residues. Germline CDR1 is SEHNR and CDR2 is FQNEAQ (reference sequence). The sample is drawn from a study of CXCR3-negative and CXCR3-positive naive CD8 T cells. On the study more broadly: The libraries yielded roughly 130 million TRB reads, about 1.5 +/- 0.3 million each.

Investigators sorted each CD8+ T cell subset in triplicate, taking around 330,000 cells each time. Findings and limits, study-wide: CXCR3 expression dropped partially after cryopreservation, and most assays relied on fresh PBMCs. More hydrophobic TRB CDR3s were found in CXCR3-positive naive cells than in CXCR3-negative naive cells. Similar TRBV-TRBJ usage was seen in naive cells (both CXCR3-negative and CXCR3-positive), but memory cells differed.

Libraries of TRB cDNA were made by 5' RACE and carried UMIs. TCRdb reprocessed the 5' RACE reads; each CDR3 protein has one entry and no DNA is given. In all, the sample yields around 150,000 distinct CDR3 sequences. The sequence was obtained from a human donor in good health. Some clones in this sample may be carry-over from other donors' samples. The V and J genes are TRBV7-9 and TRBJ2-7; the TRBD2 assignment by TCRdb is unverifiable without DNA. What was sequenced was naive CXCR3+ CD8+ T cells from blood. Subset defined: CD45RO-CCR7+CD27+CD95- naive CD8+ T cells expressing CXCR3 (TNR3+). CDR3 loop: CASSLVHGGTVVYEQYF.